This T cell receptor beta chain was identified in a study of blood T cell repertoires in COVID-19. As for the study in general: There were acute and convalescent COVID-19 samples, and they came from the United States, Italy and Spain. PBMCs, B-cell-depleted T cells, or T cells were the source of the cDNA or gDNA that made up the material.

Patients at the Seattle site were enrolled during active infection and followed longitudinally. The method was immunoSEQ multiplex PCR; TCRdb's version includes in-frame clones alone and lacks a portion of them. The table records some 130,000 clones, 80% to 90% of them present only once. CDR3 length equals 14 residues. The germline V and J ends were trimmed by 6 bases and 2 bases, with 11 bases remaining between them. Germline V CDR1 and CDR2: MNHNY, SVGAGI (reference sequence). The chain has TRBV6-6 and TRBJ1-3; D remains ambiguous. The sequence was collected from a man aged 60-69 years with COVID-19, enrolled during active disease. Sequences were obtained from peripheral blood. The CDR3 reads CASRSQMTGNTIYF. CDR3 DNA sequence: TGTGCCAGCAGATCACAGATGACTGGAAACACCATATATTTT.